This T cell receptor beta chain was captured in a study of blood T cell repertoires in COVID-19. Libraries were prepared by immunoSEQ multiplex PCR; TCRdb keeps only in-frame clonotypes and omits some of them. The sample lists over 95,000 clones, 85% to 90% occurring once. Enrolled during active infection, Seattle patients were then followed longitudinally. CDR3 size: 14 residues. Germline V gene sequence: CDR1 SGHTA, CDR2 FQGNSA. V trimming: 4 bases; J trimming: 5 bases; junction bases outside the gene matches: 8. Sequenced: peripheral blood. The chain uses TRBV7-2 and TRBJ2-7, with 7 bases identical to TRBD2. The clonotype comes from an older woman with COVID-19, enrolled during active disease. The CDR3 sequence is CASSSTGTTNEQYF. Here the CDR3 DNA reads TGTGCCAGCAGCTCAACCGGGACTACTAACGAGCAGTACTTC.